This TCR beta chain was documented in a study of shared clonotypes between healthy human individuals. Study background: Plates per donor: three CD4 naive, three CD4 memory, two CD8 naive, one CD8 memory. Study results and caveats: Rarefaction showed that sequencing of sorted subsets was incomplete (despite large depth).

Only CD45RO-negative cells positively selected for CCR7 counted as naive CD8 cells, so terminally differentiated effector memory CD45RA+ cells were excluded. The assay was immunoSEQ multiplex PCR, and TCRdb's table has in-frame clones only and misses some. The sample carries about 580,000 clones, 98% recorded once. This clone has a single count. What it binds is not known. This CDR3 comprises 14 residues. The V end lost 5 bases, the J end lost 2 bases, and 10 bases lay between the germline ends. The germline CDR1 and CDR2 sequences are LNHDA and SQIVND (reference sequence). The sequencing sample was made of naive CD8+ T cells sorted from blood. This TCR came from a man aged 25 to 45 in good health. The chain combines TRBV19 with TRBJ1-3; D is perhaps TRBD1 (5 bases). CDR3 sequence reads: CASSRGGPGNTIYF. CDR3 DNA: TGTGCCAGTAGTCGTGGGGGTCCTGGAAACACCATATATTTT.